The source of this T cell receptor beta chain is a study of CD8 T cells in Susac syndrome. Whole-study findings and limits: It was acknowledged in the study that the number of individuals who were included in its TCR sequencing and HLA analysis was relatively small.

Of note for this clonotype: Its antigen is not known.

The CDR3 covers 13 residues. Germline V gene data show CDR1 as SGDLS and CDR2 as YYNGEE. J gave up 6 bases and V 3 bases, and 4 bases lay outside the gene matches. About 0.5 to 1 ug RNA was reverse transcribed with random hexamers. TCRdb called the immunoSEQ multiplex PCR reads again in MiXCR, with one record for every CDR3 protein. The data hold fewer than 65,000 distinct CDR3 sequences, with roughly 92% observed a single time. This sequence was found in a human donor in good health. The chain is built from TRBV9 and TRBJ1-1; 8 bases align to TRBD1. Sequencing was performed on CD8+ T cells from PBMCs. The CDR3 coding sequence is TGTGCCAGCAGCGCGTCAGGGGGCCCTGAAGCTTTCTTT. As protein: CASSASGGPEAFF.